These 2 T cell receptor beta chains originate from one sample sequenced in a study of regulatory dendritic cells for organ transplantation. Sorted T cells were CFSE-labeled and cultured four to five days with allogeneic regulatory or mature dendritic cells at 1:10. Profiling relied on immunoSEQ multiplex PCR, and the TCRdb table lists in-frame clones only, not all of them. The sample carries more than 20,000 clones, roughly 87% recorded once. Antigens for these TCRs are unknown. The specimen was naive CD4+ T cells from blood cultured with dendritic cells. Indicated subset: CD45RA+ naive T cells. All receptors come from a human donor in good health.

The gene calls are TRBV19 and TRBJ2-5, with D unclear. Looked up from germline, CDR1 is LNHDA and CDR2 is SQIVND (reference sequence). V was pared by 3 bases and J by 5 bases, with 10 bases between. CDR3 length equals 13 residues. The CDR3 nucleotides read TGTGCCAGTAGTATTTCGGGCAAGGAGACCCAGTACTTC. This gives the protein CASSISGKETQYF.

About this clone itself: The junction shows a germline mismatch at one end, possibly a read error. The V gene is TRBV7-9, the J gene TRBJ1-1; D is unresolved. In germline, CDR1 is SEHNR, CDR2 FQNEAQ (reference sequence). The CDR3 extends over 11 amino acids. CDR3 DNA sequence: TGTGCCAGCAGCGCATCGACTGAGGCTTTCTTT. Translating it yields CASSASTEAFF.